The present T cell receptor beta chain was sequenced within a study of blood T cells in healthy people across ages. Study-wide results and caveats: Comparison with aged donors showed that long-lived donors had more naive CD4+ cells and higher diversity.

With a J-beta primer mix and a sample-barcoded 5' primer, a second PCR ran about 6 to 11 cycles. TCRdb reprocessed the 5' RACE reads via MiXCR and lists one record per CDR3 protein. Among 850,000 to 1,300,000 distinct CDR3 sequences listed, under 55% were seen once. CDR1 is MNHNS, CDR2 SASEGT, per germline. This CDR3 has 13 residues. Comments on this clonotype: What it binds is unknown. A read error may account for a junction end that differs from germline.

Sequencing was performed on blood. The clonotype was recovered from a woman between 55 and 75 years old in good health. The chain couples TRBV6-1 to TRBJ1-5; no definite D call. The CDR3 protein is CASSEASNQRQHF. The CDR3 nucleotides read TGTGCCAGCAGTGAGGCAAGCAATCAGCGCCAGCATTTT.